Shown below are 3 T cell receptor beta chains from a single sample sequenced in a study of blood T cell repertoires in COVID-19. Libraries were prepared by immunoSEQ multiplex PCR; TCRdb keeps only in-frame clonotypes and omits some of them. This table has around 55,000 clones, about four fifths appearing once. Sequencing used peripheral blood. The receptors were sampled from a human donor in a cohort sampled during active or convalescent COVID-19.

This clone was seen just once. V is TRBV20-1 and J is TRBJ1-2; TRBD1 matches 7 bases. The CDR3 consists of 14 residues. Germline assignment: CDR1 DFQATT and CDR2 SNEGSKA (reference sequence). The V gene end was trimmed by 6 bases and the J gene end by 3 bases; junction bases not matched to a gene: 10. CDR3 DNA: TGCAGTGCCAGTTTACGACAGGGTGACTATGGCTACACCTTC. It encodes CSASLRQGDYGYTF.

The genes are TRBV18 and TRBJ2-5, with 7 bases that match TRBD1. J lost 2 bases, V lost 5 bases, and 5 bases had no gene match. The CDR3 runs to 14 residues. Germline CDR1 KGHSH, CDR2 LQKENI. CDR3: CASSLTQGQETQYF. The CDR3 coding sequence is TGTGCCAGCTCATTAACACAGGGGCAAGAGACCCAGTACTTC. The complete variable domain, with remaining parts taken from reference TRBV18 and TRBJ2-5, reads NAGVMQNPRHLVRRRGQEARLRCSPMKGHSHVYWYRQLPEEGLKFMVYLQKENIIDESGMPKERFSAEFPKEGPSILRIQQVVRGDSAAYFCASSLTQGQETQYFGPGTRLLVL.

The rearrangement uses TRBV2 and TRBJ2-5, with a possible D match to TRBD1 (5 bases). This CDR3 contains 12 residues. Germline V gene data show CDR1 as SNHLY and CDR2 as FYNNEI. Trimming pared 6 bases from V and 5 bases from J, leaving 10 bases between. The CDR3 coding sequence is TGTGCCAGCAGCCAGGGTAGGGAGACCCAGTACTTC. Translating gives CASSQGRETQYF.